This T cell receptor (beta chain) was identified during a study of radiotherapy plus CTLA-4 blockade in lung cancer. Study observations and caveats: In blood, after radiotherapy plus ipilimumab, tumor-derived TCR clones expanded.

Chemo-refractory metastatic non-small-cell lung cancer patients received focal radiation with ipilimumab CTLA-4 blockade. Of note for this clone: Its antigen is currently unknown.

Measured with immunoSEQ multiplex PCR; TCRdb has only the in-frame clones, and not every one. Among approximately 80,000 clones listed, about 78% were seen once. Trimming took 6 bases from V and 3 from J, leaving 12 bases between them. Germline V gene data show CDR1 as MGHRA and CDR2 as YSYEKL. There are 13 residues in the CDR3. The sequences come from peripheral blood, collected from a patient treated with radiotherapy plus ipilimumab. This receptor was taken from a human donor with non-small cell lung cancer whose response to radiotherapy plus ipilimumab could not be evaluated. Some clones in this sample may be carry-over from other donors' samples. The J gene is TRBJ2-7, the V gene TRBV4-1; D unresolved. CDR3 protein: CASSRHNSYEQYF. The CDR3 nucleotides read TGCGCCAGCAGTCGACACAATAGCTACGAGCAGTACTTC.